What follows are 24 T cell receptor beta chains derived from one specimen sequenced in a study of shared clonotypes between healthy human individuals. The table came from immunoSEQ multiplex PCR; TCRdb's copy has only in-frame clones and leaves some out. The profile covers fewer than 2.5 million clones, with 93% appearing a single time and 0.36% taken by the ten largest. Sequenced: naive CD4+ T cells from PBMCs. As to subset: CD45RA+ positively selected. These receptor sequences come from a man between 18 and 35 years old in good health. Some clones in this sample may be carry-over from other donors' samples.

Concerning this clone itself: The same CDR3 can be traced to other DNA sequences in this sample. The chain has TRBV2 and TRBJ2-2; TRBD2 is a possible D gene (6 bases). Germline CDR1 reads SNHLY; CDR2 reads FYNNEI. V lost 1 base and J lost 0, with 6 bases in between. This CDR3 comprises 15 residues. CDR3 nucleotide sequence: TGTGCCAGCAGTGAAGGCGGGGCGAACACCGGGGAGCTGTTTTTT. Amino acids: CASSEGGANTGELFF. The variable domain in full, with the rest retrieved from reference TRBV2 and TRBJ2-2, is EPEVTQTPSHQVTQMGQEVILRCVPISNHLYFYWYRQILGQKVEFLVSFYNNEISEKSEIFDDQFSVERPDGSNFTLKIRSTKLEDSAMYFCASSEGGANTGELFFGEGSRLTVL.

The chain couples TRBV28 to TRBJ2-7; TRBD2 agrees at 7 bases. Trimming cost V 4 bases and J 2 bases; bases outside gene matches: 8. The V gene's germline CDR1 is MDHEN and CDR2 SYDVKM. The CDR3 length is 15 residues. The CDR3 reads CASSSRLALPYEQYF. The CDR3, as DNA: TGTGCCAGCAGTTCCCGACTAGCACTGCCCTACGAGCAGTACTTC.

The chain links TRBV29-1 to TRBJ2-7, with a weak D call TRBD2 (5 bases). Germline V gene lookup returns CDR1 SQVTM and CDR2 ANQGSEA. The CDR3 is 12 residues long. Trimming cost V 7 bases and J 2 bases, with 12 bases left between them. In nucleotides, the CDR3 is TGCAGCGCAGACATGGGAGCCTACGAGCAGTACTTC. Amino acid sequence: CSADMGAYEQYF.

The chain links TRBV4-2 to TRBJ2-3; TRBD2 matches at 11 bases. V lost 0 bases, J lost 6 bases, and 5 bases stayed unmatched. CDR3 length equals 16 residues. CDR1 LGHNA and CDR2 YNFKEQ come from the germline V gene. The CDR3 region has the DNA TGTGCCAGCAGCCAAGAACTAGCGGGAGTAAGGGATACGCAGTATTTT. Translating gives CASSQELAGVRDTQYF.

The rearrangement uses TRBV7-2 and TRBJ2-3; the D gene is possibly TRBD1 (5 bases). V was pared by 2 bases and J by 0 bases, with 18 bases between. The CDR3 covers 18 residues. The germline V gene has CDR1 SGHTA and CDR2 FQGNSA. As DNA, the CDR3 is TGTGCCAGCAGCTTAAGGCCCCTGACAGTATCTAGCACAGATACGCAGTATTTT. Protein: CASSLRPLTVSSTDTQYF.

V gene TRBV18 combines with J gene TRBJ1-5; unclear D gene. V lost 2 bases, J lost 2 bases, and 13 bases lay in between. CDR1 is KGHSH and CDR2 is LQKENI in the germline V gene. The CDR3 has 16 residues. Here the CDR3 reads CASSPSIGDGNQPQHF. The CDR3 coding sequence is TGTGCCAGCTCACCAAGCATCGGCGATGGCAATCAGCCCCAGCATTTT.

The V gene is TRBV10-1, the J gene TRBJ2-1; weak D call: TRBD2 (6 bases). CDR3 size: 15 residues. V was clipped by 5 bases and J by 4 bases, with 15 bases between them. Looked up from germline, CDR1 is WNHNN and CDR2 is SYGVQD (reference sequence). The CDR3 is CASSRFASDYNEQFF. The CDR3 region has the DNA TGCGCCAGCAGTCGCTTTGCTAGCGATTACAATGAGCAGTTCTTC.

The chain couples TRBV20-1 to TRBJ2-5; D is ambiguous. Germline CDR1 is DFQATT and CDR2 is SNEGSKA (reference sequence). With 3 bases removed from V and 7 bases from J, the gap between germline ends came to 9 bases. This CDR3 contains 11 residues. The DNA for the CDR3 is TGCAGTGCTAGGTTCGAGACGACCCAGTACTTC. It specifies CSARFETTQYF.

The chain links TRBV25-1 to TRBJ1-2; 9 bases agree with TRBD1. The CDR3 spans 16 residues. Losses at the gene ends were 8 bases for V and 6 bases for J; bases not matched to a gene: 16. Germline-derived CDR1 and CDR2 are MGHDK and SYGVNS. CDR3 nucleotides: TGTGCCAGCGGAAACCGGGACAGGGTGGGCACAGATGGCTACACCTTC. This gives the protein CASGNRDRVGTDGYTF.

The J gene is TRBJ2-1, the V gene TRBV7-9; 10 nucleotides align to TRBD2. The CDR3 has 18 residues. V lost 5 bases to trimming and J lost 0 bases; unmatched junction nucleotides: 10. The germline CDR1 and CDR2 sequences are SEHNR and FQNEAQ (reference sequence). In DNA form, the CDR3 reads TGTGCCAGCAGCCCCCTCGCCGGGACTAGCGACTCCTACAATGAGCAGTTCTTC. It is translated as CASSPLAGTSDSYNEQFF.

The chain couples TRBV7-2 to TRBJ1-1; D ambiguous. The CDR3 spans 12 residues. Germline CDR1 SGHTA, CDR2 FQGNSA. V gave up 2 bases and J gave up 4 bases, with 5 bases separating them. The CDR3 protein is CASSLMGTEAFF. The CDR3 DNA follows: TGTGCCAGCAGCTTAATGGGCACTGAAGCTTTCTTT.

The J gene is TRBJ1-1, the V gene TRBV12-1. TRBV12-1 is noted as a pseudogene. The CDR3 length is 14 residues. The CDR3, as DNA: TGTGCCAGCAGCGCGGGACGGAGGAACACTGAAGCTTTCTTT. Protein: CASSAGRRNTEAFF.

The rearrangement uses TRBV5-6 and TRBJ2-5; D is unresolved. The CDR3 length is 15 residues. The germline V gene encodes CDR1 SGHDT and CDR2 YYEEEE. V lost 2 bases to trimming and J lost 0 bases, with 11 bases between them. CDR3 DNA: TGTGCCAGCAGCTTCCGGCAGCCCTACCAAGAGACCCAGTACTTC. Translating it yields CASSFRQPYQETQYF.

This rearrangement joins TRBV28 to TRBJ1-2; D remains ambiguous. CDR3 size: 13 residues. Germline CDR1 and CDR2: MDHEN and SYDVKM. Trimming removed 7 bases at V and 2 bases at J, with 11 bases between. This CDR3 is CASTPRRNYGYTF. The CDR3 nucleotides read TGTGCCAGCACTCCACGGCGAAACTATGGCTACACCTTC.

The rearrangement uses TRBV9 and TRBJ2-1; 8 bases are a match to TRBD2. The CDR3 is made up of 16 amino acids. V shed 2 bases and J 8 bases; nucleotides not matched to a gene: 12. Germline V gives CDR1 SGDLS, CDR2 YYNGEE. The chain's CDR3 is CASSVGTSGAVYEQFF. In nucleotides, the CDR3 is TGTGCCAGCAGCGTCGGGACTAGTGGGGCCGTCTATGAGCAGTTCTTC.

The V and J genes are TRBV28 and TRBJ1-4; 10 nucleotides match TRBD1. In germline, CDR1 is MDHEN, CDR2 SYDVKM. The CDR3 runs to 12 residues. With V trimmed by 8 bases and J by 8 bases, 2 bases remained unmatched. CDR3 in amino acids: CASGTGDEKLFF. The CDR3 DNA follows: TGTGCCAGCGGGACAGGGGACGAAAAACTGTTTTTT.

The CDR3 sequence is CASSQDPGRNTDTQYF. CDR3 bases: TGTGCCAGCAGCCAAGATCCGGGACGAAACACAGATACGCAGTATTTT. The rearrangement joins TRBV4-2 to TRBJ2-3; perhaps D is TRBD1 or TRBD2 (5 bases each). CDR1 and CDR2 from the germline V gene are LGHNA and YNFKEQ. V dropped 0 bases and J dropped 2 bases, with 12 bases sitting between them. The CDR3 spans 16 residues.

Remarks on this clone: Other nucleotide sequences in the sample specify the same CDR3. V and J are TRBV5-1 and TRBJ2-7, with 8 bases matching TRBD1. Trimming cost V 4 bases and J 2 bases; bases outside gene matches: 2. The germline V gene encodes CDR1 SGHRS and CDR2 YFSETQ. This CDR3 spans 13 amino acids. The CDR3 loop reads CASSPDRAYEQYF. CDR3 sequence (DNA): TGCGCCAGCAGCCCGGACAGGGCCTACGAGCAGTACTTC. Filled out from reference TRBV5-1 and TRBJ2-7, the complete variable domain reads KAGVTQTPRYLIKTRGQQVTLSCSPISGHRSVSWYQQTPGQGLQFLFEYFSETQRNKGNFPGRFSGRQFSNSRSEMNVSTLELGDSALYLCASSPDRAYEQYFGPGTRLTVT.

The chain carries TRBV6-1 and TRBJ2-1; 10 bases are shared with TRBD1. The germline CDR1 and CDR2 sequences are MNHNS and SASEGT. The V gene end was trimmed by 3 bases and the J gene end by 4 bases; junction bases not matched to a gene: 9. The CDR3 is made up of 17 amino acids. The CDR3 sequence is CASSDRPGTGDYNEQFF. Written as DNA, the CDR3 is TGTGCCAGCAGTGATCGTCCCGGGACAGGGGATTACAATGAGCAGTTCTTC.

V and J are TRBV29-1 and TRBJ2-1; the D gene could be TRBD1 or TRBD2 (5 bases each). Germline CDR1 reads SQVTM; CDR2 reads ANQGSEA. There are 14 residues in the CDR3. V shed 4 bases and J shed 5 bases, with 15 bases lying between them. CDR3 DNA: TGCAGCGTTGCACCGGGACGATGGGACAATGAGCAGTTCTTC. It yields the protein CSVAPGRWDNEQFF.

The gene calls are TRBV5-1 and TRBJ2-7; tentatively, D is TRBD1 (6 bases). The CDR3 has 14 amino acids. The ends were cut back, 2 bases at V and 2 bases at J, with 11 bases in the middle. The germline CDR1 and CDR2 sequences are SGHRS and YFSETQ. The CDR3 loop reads CASSLTGIPYEQYF. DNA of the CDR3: TGCGCCAGCAGCTTAACAGGGATCCCCTACGAGCAGTACTTC.

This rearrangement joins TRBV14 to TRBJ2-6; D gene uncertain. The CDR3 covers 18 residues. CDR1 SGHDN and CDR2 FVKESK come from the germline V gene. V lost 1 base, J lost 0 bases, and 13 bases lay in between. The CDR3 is CASSQVVAAGSGANVLTF. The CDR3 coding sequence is TGTGCCAGCAGCCAAGTCGTGGCAGCTGGCTCTGGGGCCAACGTCCTGACTTTC. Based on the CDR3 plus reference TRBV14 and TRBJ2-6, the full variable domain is EAGVTQFPSHSVIEKGQTVTLRCDPISGHDNLYWYRRVMGKEIKFLLHFVKESKQDESGMPNNRFLAERTGGTYSTLKVQPAELEDSGVYFCASSQVVAAGSGANVLTFGAGSRLTVL.

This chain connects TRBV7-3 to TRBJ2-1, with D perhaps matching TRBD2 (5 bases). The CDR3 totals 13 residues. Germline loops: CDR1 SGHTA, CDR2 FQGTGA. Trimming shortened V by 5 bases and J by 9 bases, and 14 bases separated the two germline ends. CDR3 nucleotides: TGTGCCAGCAGCGTACTAGACTCAAGTGAGCAGTTCTTC. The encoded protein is CASSVLDSSEQFF. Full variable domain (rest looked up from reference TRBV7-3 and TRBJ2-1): GAGVSQTPSNKVTEKGKYVELRCDPISGHTALYWYRQSLGQGPEFLIYFQGTGAADDSGLPNDRFFAVRPEGSVSTLKIQRTERGDSAVYLCASSVLDSSEQFFGPGTRLTVL.

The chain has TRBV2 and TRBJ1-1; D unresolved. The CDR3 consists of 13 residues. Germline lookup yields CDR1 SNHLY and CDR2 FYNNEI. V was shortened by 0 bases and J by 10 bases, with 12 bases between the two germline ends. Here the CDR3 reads CASSEADRGAAFF. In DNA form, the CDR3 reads TGTGCCAGCAGTGAAGCTGATCGGGGTGCAGCTTTCTTT.